The 3 T cell receptor beta chains presented below share a single source sample, sequenced in a study of CD8 T cells in Susac syndrome. Reverse transcription of roughly 0.45 to 1 ug RNA used random hexamers. TCRdb passed the immunoSEQ multiplex PCR reads through MiXCR, listing each CDR3 protein once. The profile shows about 200,000 distinct CDR3 sequences, about 96% of them singletons. Material: CD4+ T cells from PBMCs. The receptor set was obtained from a human donor with multiple sclerosis.

This clonotype appeared a single time. The CDR3 loop reads CSARGSRETQYF. The CDR3 coding sequence is TGCAGTGCTAGAGGGTCAAGGGAGACCCAGTACTTC. The rearrangement joins TRBV20-1 to TRBJ2-5; D unclear. This CDR3 is 12 amino acids long. V lost 1 base and J 5 bases, leaving 8 bases between the germline ends. The germline CDR1 and CDR2 sequences are DFQATT and SNEGSKA (reference sequence).

This clonotype appeared a few times. The gene calls are TRBV12-3 or TRBV12-4 and TRBJ2-1, with D hard to call. V lost 2 bases and J lost 5, with 4 bases in between. The CDR3 runs 12 residues. The CDR3 protein is CASSLRDNEQFF. As DNA, the CDR3 is TGTGCCAGCAGTTTAAGGGACAATGAGCAGTTCTTC.

The rearrangement uses TRBV3-1 and TRBJ2-4, with 8 bases fitting TRBD1. Germline CDR1 LGHDT, CDR2 YNNKEL (reference sequence). The CDR3 loop spans 13 amino acids. V shed 3 bases and J 5 bases; nucleotides not matched to a gene: 0. CDR3 loop: CASSQGQENIQYF. The DNA for the CDR3 is TGTGCCAGCAGCCAGGGACAGGAAAACATTCAGTACTTC.